This record concerns one T cell receptor (beta chain) sequence. Data came from immunoSEQ multiplex PCR; TCRdb stores just in-frame clones and leaves some out. The sample holds around 150,000 clones, under 95% seen once. Germline values: CDR1 MGHRA, CDR2 YSYEKL. The length of the CDR3 is 15 residues. Trimming pared 1 base from V and 4 bases from J, leaving 13 bases between. This specimen belongs to a study of OX40 agonist ivuxolimab in advanced cancers. As for the study in general: An agonistic anti-OX40 (CD134) antibody, ivuxolimab, was used to treat the patients. It was permissible to have had prior anti-PD-1, anti-PD-L1 or anti-CTLA-4 therapy, and less than 45% had some.

At baseline, cycle 4 day 1, and cycle 7 day 1, blood was sampled. The source of this sequence is an adult with an advanced solid tumor such as melanoma, head and neck, liver or kidney cancer. This chain links TRBV4-1 with TRBJ1-2; TRBD1 is a possible D gene (6 bases). The sample here was CD4+ or CD8+ T cells sorted from blood, taken in a trial of the OX40 agonist ivuxolimab. CDR3 residues: CASSQADGGLYGYTF. DNA for the CDR3: TGCGCCAGCAGCCAAGCCGACGGGGGGCTCTATGGCTACACCTTC.